This TCR beta chain was recorded in a study of T-cell reconstitution after alpha-beta-depleted transplantation in children. Preparation of the TCRbeta library was carried out with unique molecular identifiers. TCRdb passed the PCR reads through MiXCR, listing each CDR3 protein once. The sample consists of just over 950,000 distinct CDR3 sequences, roughly 31% of them appearing once. The CDR3 extends over 14 amino acids. The J segment lost 12 bases and the V segment lost 7 bases, leaving 8 bases of the junction unmatched. The TCR originated in a boy less than two years old who had a stem cell transplant for SCID, so the T cells may come from the graft donor. The sequencing here drew on PBMCs, mostly from graft donor cells, taken 360 days after TCRalphabeta/CD19-depleted stem cell transplant. J is TRBJ2-5 and V is TRBV12-3 or TRBV12-4; TRBD2 agrees at 16 bases. The chain's CDR3 is CASKPGLAGGQKYF. The CDR3 region has the DNA TGTGCCAGCAAACCGGGACTAGCGGGGGGGCAAAAGTACTTC.